A single sample gave rise to the 13 T cell receptor beta chains below, sequenced in a study of shared clonotypes between healthy human individuals. Produced via immunoSEQ multiplex PCR; TCRdb's table is partial and in-frame only. The repertoire holds approximately 2,000,000 clones, about 90% seen once, with 0.3% to 0.45% in the top ten. The sequencing sample was made of naive CD4+ T cells from PBMCs. This sample's subset: CD45RA+ positively selected. These receptors all stem from a man aged 18-30 years in good health. Some clones in this sample may be carry-over from other donors' samples.

The V call is TRBV11-2, the J call TRBJ2-3; D is tentatively TRBD1 or TRBD2 (5 bases each). This CDR3 comprises 16 residues. Trimming shortened V by 5 bases and J by 4 bases, and 19 bases separated the two germline ends. Germline V gene data show CDR1 as SGHAT and CDR2 as FQNNGV. The CDR3 region is CASSARGGTPADTQYF. The CDR3 DNA follows: TGTGCCAGCAGCGCGAGGGGTGGTACGCCTGCAGATACGCAGTATTTT.

V is TRBV7-9 and J is TRBJ2-2; a possible D gene is TRBD1 (5 bases). The V end was cut by 2 bases, the J end by 6 bases, with 13 bases between. The CDR3 totals 15 residues. Germline values: CDR1 SEHNR, CDR2 FQNEAQ (reference sequence). In DNA form, the CDR3 reads TGTGCCAGCAGCTTAAGGGCAGGGTCGGCCGGGGAGCTGTTTTTT. Translating gives CASSLRAGSAGELFF. The full variable domain, with the rest looked up from reference TRBV7-9 and TRBJ2-2, is DTGVSQNPRHKITKRGQNVTFRCDPISEHNRLYWYRQTLGQGPEFLTYFQNEAQLEKSRLLSDRFSAERPKGSFSTLEIQRTEQGDSAMYLCASSLRAGSAGELFFGEGSRLTVL.

The genes are TRBV7-2 and TRBJ2-2; no clear D. The germline gives CDR1 SGHTA, CDR2 FQGNSA. The CDR3 length is 12 residues. V lost 2 bases and J lost 6, with 4 bases in between. The CDR3 region is CASSLIPGELFF. The CDR3 bases are TGTGCCAGCAGCTTAATCCCCGGGGAGCTGTTTTTT.

This chain joins TRBV29-1 and TRBJ2-3; D possibly uses TRBD1 or TRBD2 (6 bases each). CDR1 is SQVTM and CDR2 is ANQGSEA in the germline V gene. CDR3 size: 16 residues. Trimming removed 6 bases from V and 11 bases from J, with 30 bases in between. CDR3 loop: CSVARTGDTSGYMQYF. CDR3 coding DNA: TGCAGCGTCGCCCGAACGGGGGACACTTCGGGGTATATGCAGTATTTT.

The rearrangement joins TRBV28 to TRBJ2-7; no reliable D call. Germline values: CDR1 MDHEN, CDR2 SYDVKM. Trimming took off 1 base at V and 1 base at J, with 8 bases between the two ends. There are 14 residues in the CDR3. The CDR3 DNA reads TGTGCCAGCAGTTTATCAGTCGTATCCTACGAGCAGTACTTC. It encodes CASSLSVVSYEQYF.

The rearrangement uses TRBV9 and TRBJ2-3; 8 bases map to TRBD2. The CDR3 is 16 amino acids. J gave up 4 bases and V 1 base, and 8 bases lay outside the gene matches. In germline, CDR1 is SGDLS, CDR2 YYNGEE. The DNA for the CDR3 is TGTGCCAGCAGCGTATGGTATGGGACTAGTGCAGATACGCAGTATTTT. It yields the protein CASSVWYGTSADTQYF.

The chain links TRBV6-5 to TRBJ1-1, with 9 nucleotides matching TRBD1. The length of the CDR3 is 15 residues. V lost 7 bases and J lost 5; bases outside the gene matches: 11. Germline-derived CDR1 and CDR2 are MNHEY and SVGAGI. CDR3: CASIRDETGGTEAFF. In DNA form, the CDR3 reads TGTGCCAGCATTCGTGATGAGACAGGGGGAACTGAAGCTTTCTTT.

A remark on this clone: Other DNA sequences in the sample encode the same CDR3. This chain connects TRBV28 to TRBJ2-2; 8 bases are shared with TRBD1. Germline assignment: CDR1 MDHEN and CDR2 SYDVKM. This CDR3 contains 14 residues. The V gene end was trimmed by 6 bases and the J gene end by 1 base; junction bases not matched to a gene: 1. The CDR3 loop reads CASRGTGNTGELFF. The CDR3 coding sequence is TGTGCCAGCAGGGGGACAGGGAACACCGGGGAGCTGTTTTTT. Together with reference TRBV28 and TRBJ2-2, the CDR3 gives the full variable domain: DVKVTQSSRYLVKRTGEKVFLECVQDMDHENMFWYRQDPGLGLRLIYFSYDVKMKEKGDIPEGYSVSREKKERFSLILESASTNQTSMYLCASRGTGNTGELFFGEGSRLTVL.

The chain couples TRBV7-9 to TRBJ2-5; 8 positions agree with TRBD1. V was pared by 6 bases and J by 1 base, with 4 bases of the junction left unmatched. The length of the CDR3 is 14 residues. Germline V gene lookup returns CDR1 SEHNR and CDR2 FQNEAQ (reference sequence). CDR3 region: CASRPGTGQETQYF. CDR3 DNA sequence: TGTGCCAGCAGACCAGGGACAGGCCAAGAGACCCAGTACTTC.

The V and J genes are TRBV2 and TRBJ2-7; D gene unclear. Deletions cut 7 bases from V and 3 bases from J, with 13 bases between. Germline V gene data show CDR1 as SNHLY and CDR2 as FYNNEI. This CDR3 comprises 13 residues. The CDR3 protein is CASTKSGLYEQYF. The CDR3 region has the DNA TGTGCCAGCACAAAATCGGGCCTCTACGAGCAGTACTTC.

The chain employs TRBV11-2 and TRBJ2-5; D is ambiguous. V gave up 5 bases and J gave up 1 base, with 11 bases separating them. The CDR3 extends over 14 amino acids. Germline CDR1 SGHAT, CDR2 FQNNGV. The CDR3 loop is CASSQRTFQETQYF. CDR3 nucleotides: TGTGCCAGCAGCCAGAGAACGTTCCAAGAGACCCAGTACTTC.

This clone was recorded once. This sequence joins TRBV27 and TRBJ2-2; D is ambiguous. Germline lookup yields CDR1 MNHEY and CDR2 SMNVEV (reference sequence). This CDR3 has 16 amino acids. V gave up 6 bases and J gave up 2 bases, with 16 bases separating them. CDR3 coding DNA: TGTGCCAGCAGGCCAAGGTCGGCCATTAACACCGGGGAGCTGTTTTTT. Its translation is CASRPRSAINTGELFF.

The chain employs TRBV15 and TRBJ2-5; no reliable D call. The germline gives CDR1 LNHNV, CDR2 YYDKDF (reference sequence). V lost 7 bases to trimming and J lost 2 bases, with 17 bases between them. The CDR3 runs 15 residues. The CDR3 coding sequence is TGTGCCACCACCCCCTGGGGTTCCAGGCAAGAGACCCAGTACTTC. The encoded protein is CATTPWGSRQETQYF.